This entry lists 25 T cell receptor beta chains sequenced from one sample in a study of shared clonotypes between healthy human individuals. Assay used: immunoSEQ multiplex PCR; TCRdb lists only in-frame clones, some missing. The sample consists of 550,000 to 850,000 clones, 74% of them appearing once. Material for sequencing was memory CD4+ T cells sorted from blood. Subset reported: CD45RA-negative fraction. These receptors originate from a woman aged 30 to 39 in good health.

This chain joins TRBV19 and TRBJ1-5; D ambiguous. The CDR3 contains 13 residues. V shed 3 bases and J shed 6 bases, with 9 bases lying between them. CDR1 and CDR2 (germline): LNHDA, SQIVND (reference sequence). The CDR3, as DNA: TGTGCCAGTAGTATTCAGGTAACTCAGCCCCAGCATTTT. Translated: CASSIQVTQPQHF.

The J gene is TRBJ2-3, the V gene TRBV11-3, with TRBD2 matching over 10 bases. Germline CDR1 SGHNT, CDR2 YENEEA. V lost 5 bases to trimming and J lost 6 bases; unmatched junction nucleotides: 5. The CDR3 length is 14 residues. CDR3 protein: CASSLGTSVDTQYF. The CDR3 nucleotides are TGTGCCAGCAGCCTCGGGACTAGCGTCGATACGCAGTATTTT. Using reference TRBV11-3 and TRBJ2-3 for the parts outside the CDR3, the full variable domain is EAGVVQSPRYKIIEKKQPVAFWCNPISGHNTLYWYLQNLGQGPELLIRYENEEAVDDSQLPKDRFSAERLKGVDSTLKIQPAELGDSAVYLCASSLGTSVDTQYFGPGTRLTVL.

This clone was observed once. The V and J genes are TRBV10-3 and TRBJ2-7; 9 positions match TRBD2. The germline CDR1 and CDR2 sequences are ENHRY and SYGVKD. The CDR3 runs 17 residues. Trimming cost V 0 bases and J 5 bases; bases outside gene matches: 11. The CDR3, as DNA: TGTGCCATCAGTGAGTCGACGAGTAGCGGGAGTCGTGACGAGCAGTACTTC. Translating gives CAISESTSSGSRDEQYF.

On this clone: Different DNA sequences within this sample yield the same CDR3. The V call is TRBV18, the J call TRBJ2-7, with 8 bases lining up with TRBD2. Per germline, CDR1 KGHSH and CDR2 LQKENI. The CDR3 has 13 residues. V trimming: 3 bases; J trimming: 5 bases; junction bases outside the gene matches: 3. CDR3 sequence reads: CASSPGLADEQYF. The CDR3 nucleotides read TGTGCCAGCTCACCCGGACTAGCTGACGAGCAGTACTTC. Filled out from reference TRBV18 and TRBJ2-7, the complete variable domain reads NAGVMQNPRHLVRRRGQEARLRCSPMKGHSHVYWYRQLPEEGLKFMVYLQKENIIDESGMPKERFSAEFPKEGPSILRIQQVVRGDSAAYFCASSPGLADEQYFGPGTRLTVT.

The chain is built from TRBV28 and TRBJ1-1, with D hard to call. V lost 2 bases and J lost 6, with 10 bases in between. The CDR3 sequence is 13 residues long. Germline values: CDR1 MDHEN, CDR2 SYDVKM. The CDR3 loop is CASSLTPLAEAFF. CDR3 coding DNA: TGTGCCAGCAGTTTAACCCCCCTTGCTGAAGCTTTCTTT.

The chain uses TRBV2 and TRBJ2-1, with 7 bases fitting TRBD1. V was pared by 4 bases and J by 8 bases, with 2 bases of the junction left unmatched. Germline-derived CDR1 and CDR2 are SNHLY and FYNNEI. The CDR3 spans 12 residues. Here the CDR3 reads CASSVGGYEQFF. CDR3 nucleotides: TGTGCCAGCAGTGTAGGGGGCTATGAGCAGTTCTTC.

J is TRBJ2-5 and V is TRBV9; D gene ambiguous. The germline CDR1 and CDR2 sequences are SGDLS and YYNGEE. This CDR3 spans 13 amino acids. V lost 7 bases, J lost 5 bases, and 15 bases lay in between. The CDR3 bases are TGTGCCAGCGGCCCCTCGGGTGCGGAGACCCAGTACTTC. It translates to CASGPSGAETQYF. Filled out from reference TRBV9 and TRBJ2-5, the complete variable domain reads DSGVTQTPKHLITATGQRVTLRCSPRSGDLSVYWYQQSLDQGLQFLIQYYNGEERAKGNILERFSAQQFPDLHSELNLSSLELGDSALYFCASGPSGAETQYFGPGTRLLVL.

This sequence joins TRBV19 and TRBJ1-5, with D uncertain. Germline assignment: CDR1 LNHDA and CDR2 SQIVND (reference sequence). The V and J ends lost 8 bases and 3 bases respectively, with 8 bases between them. The CDR3 contains 12 residues. The chain's CDR3 is CASRAPNQPQHF. CDR3 DNA sequence: TGTGCCAGTCGGGCACCCAATCAGCCCCAGCATTTT.

The rearrangement joins TRBV7-9 to TRBJ1-4; D might be TRBD1 (5 bases). The germline CDR1 and CDR2 sequences are SEHNR and FQNEAQ (reference sequence). The V end was cut by 7 bases, the J end by 5 bases, with 11 bases between. This CDR3 contains 13 residues. The CDR3 protein is CASKGTVNEKLFF. The CDR3 DNA reads as TGTGCCAGCAAGGGGACGGTGAATGAAAAACTGTTTTTT. The complete variable domain, with remaining parts taken from reference TRBV7-9 and TRBJ1-4, reads DTGVSQNPRHKITKRGQNVTFRCDPISEHNRLYWYRQTLGQGPEFLTYFQNEAQLEKSRLLSDRFSAERPKGSFSTLEIQRTEQGDSAMYLCASKGTVNEKLFFGSGTQLSVL.

The chain links TRBV4-1 to TRBJ2-1; weak D call: TRBD1 (6 bases). CDR1 is MGHRA and CDR2 is YSYEKL in the germline V gene. V was cut by 0 bases and J by 0 bases, with 9 bases left in between. The CDR3 is made up of 16 amino acids. The CDR3 spells CASSQDDRSSYNEQFF. In DNA, the CDR3 is TGCGCCAGCAGCCAAGATGACAGGAGCTCCTACAATGAGCAGTTCTTC.

The chain couples TRBV2 to TRBJ2-3, with 9 bases that match TRBD2. The CDR3 totals 14 residues. Germline V gene data show CDR1 as SNHLY and CDR2 as FYNNEI. The J segment lost 8 bases and the V segment lost 6 bases, leaving 9 bases of the junction unmatched. The chain's CDR3 is CASSGAGGRGTQYF. The DNA of the CDR3 is TGTGCCAGCAGCGGGGCGGGAGGGCGCGGTACGCAGTATTTT.

The chain has TRBV28 and TRBJ1-5; D remains ambiguous. The V gene's germline CDR1 is MDHEN and CDR2 SYDVKM. This CDR3 is 15 amino acids long. Trimming cost V 5 bases and J 2 bases, with 13 bases left between them. The CDR3 spells CASSNFSLGNQPQHF. Written as DNA, the CDR3 is TGTGCCAGCAGTAATTTCTCCCTCGGCAATCAGCCCCAGCATTTT.

The table lists this clone with a few counts. This sequence joins TRBV7-6 and TRBJ2-1; TRBD1 aligns across 9 bases. Trimming took 0 bases from V and 1 from J; bases not matched to a gene: 7. CDR3 length equals 18 residues. Germline V gene data show CDR1 as SGHVS and CDR2 as FNYEAQ. The CDR3 DNA is TGTGCCAGCAGCTTAGCTGTCTGGGGACAGGGATCCTACAATGAGCAGTTCTTC. Its translation: CASSLAVWGQGSYNEQFF.

The genes are TRBV6-1 and TRBJ2-1, with TRBD2 matching over 7 bases. The trim removed 1 base at V and 9 bases at J, leaving 9 bases unmatched. Germline-derived CDR1 and CDR2 are MNHNS and SASEGT. CDR3 length: 15 amino acids. CDR3: CASSEGSGPPGEQFF. The CDR3, as DNA: TGTGCCAGCAGTGAAGGTAGCGGGCCCCCCGGTGAGCAGTTCTTC.

This chain uses TRBV5-1 with TRBJ2-1; D not resolved. Germline V lookup: CDR1 SGHRS, CDR2 YFSETQ. CDR3 length: 18 amino acids. V dropped 0 bases and J dropped 6 bases, with 22 bases sitting between them. The CDR3 region has the DNA TGCGCCAGCAGCTTGGATAGGCGGAGAAACACCAAGTTCAATGAGCAGTTCTTC. This codes for CASSLDRRRNTKFNEQFF.

This chain connects TRBV25-1 to TRBJ2-1; D might be TRBD2 (7 bases). This CDR3 is built from 15 residues. Germline V gene sequence: CDR1 MGHDK, CDR2 SYGVNS. V was trimmed by 3 bases and J by 2 bases, leaving 11 bases between them. CDR3 residues: CASSDTGGPYNEQFF. CDR3 sequence (DNA): TGTGCCAGCAGTGACACGGGGGGCCCCTACAATGAGCAGTTCTTC. Combining the CDR3 with reference TRBV25-1 and TRBJ2-1 gives the whole variable domain EADIYQTPRYLVIGTGKKITLECSQTMGHDKMYWYQQDPGMELHLIHYSYGVNSTEKGDLSSESTVSRIRTEHFPLTLESARPSHTSQYLCASSDTGGPYNEQFFGPGTRLTVL.

The sample holds one count of this clone. The gene calls are TRBV6-5 and TRBJ2-3; 8 bases are shared with TRBD2. This CDR3 has 15 residues. In germline, CDR1 is MNHEY, CDR2 SVGAGI. V lost 5 bases to trimming and J lost 0 bases; unmatched junction nucleotides: 4. The CDR3 nucleotides are TGTGCCAGCAGTCCACTAGCGGCGAGCACAGATACGCAGTATTTT. Encoded protein: CASSPLAASTDTQYF.

This chain uses TRBV5-4 with TRBJ2-3; D uncertain. This CDR3 spans 13 amino acids. The V and J ends lost 0 bases and 1 base respectively, with 3 bases between them. The V gene's germline CDR1 is SGHNT and CDR2 YYREEE (reference sequence). The CDR3 region is CASSLGRTDTQYF. Written as DNA, the CDR3 is TGTGCCAGCAGCTTGGGACGCACAGATACGCAGTATTTT.

Concerning this clone itself: A far bigger clonotype differs at one base, so this is likely a read error. Other DNA sequences within the sample encode an identical CDR3. This chain joins TRBV11-1 and TRBJ2-1; 7 nucleotides line up with TRBD2. The CDR3 runs to 15 residues. V dropped 5 bases and J dropped 0; count of bases not matched to a gene: 4. Germline V CDR1 and CDR2: SGHAT, FQDESV (reference sequence). In nucleotides, the CDR3 is TGTGCCAGCAGCCCGCAGCGGGACTCCTACAATGAGCAGTTCTTC. Translated, it gives CASSPQRDSYNEQFF. Complete variable domain (other parts from reference TRBV11-1 and TRBJ2-1): EAEVAQSPRYKITEKSQAVAFWCDPISGHATLYWYRQILGQGPELLVQFQDESVVDDSQLPKDRFSAERLKGVDSTLKIQPAELGDSAMYLCASSPQRDSYNEQFFGPGTRLTVL.

The CDR3 bases are TGTGCCAGCAGTTTAATGGTACAGAGAGGCGAGCAGTACTTC. This encodes CASSLMVQRGEQYF. V and J are TRBV28 and TRBJ2-7; D gene uncertain. The CDR3 has 14 residues. The V and J ends lost 2 bases and 6 bases respectively, with 14 bases between them. Germline assignment: CDR1 MDHEN and CDR2 SYDVKM.

The V gene is TRBV29-1, the J gene TRBJ1-4; TRBD1 is a possible D gene (5 bases). CDR3 length: 17 residues. V was cut by 6 bases and J by 3 bases, with 23 bases left in between. Germline V gene lookup returns CDR1 SQVTM and CDR2 ANQGSEA. CDR3 in DNA: TGCAGCGTGGGGCCTCCAGGAGGTAGTGTGGCTAATGAAAAACTGTTTTTT. Translation: CSVGPPGGSVANEKLFF.

V and J are TRBV21-1 and TRBJ2-7; the D call of TRBD2 is as the table states it, not checked on the DNA. TRBV21-1 is a pseudogene. There are 14 residues in the CDR3. CDR3 sequence (DNA): TGTGCCAGCAGCAAGATAGCCAGTCAGTACGAGCAGTACTTC. This encodes CASSKIASQYEQYF.

This chain connects TRBV2 to TRBJ2-5; perhaps TRBD1 as D (7 bases). This CDR3 is 13 amino acids long. Per the germline V gene, CDR1 is SNHLY and CDR2 is FYNNEI. V lost 6 bases and J lost 3, with 11 bases in between. The CDR3 coding sequence is TGTGCCAGCAGGCGGGACAGTGAAGAGACCCAGTACTTC. This gives the protein CASRRDSEETQYF.

This clone was seen ten or more times. V gene TRBV2 combines with J gene TRBJ2-1; TRBD2 might be the D (5 bases). The CDR3 totals 12 residues. Germline assignment: CDR1 SNHLY and CDR2 FYNNEI. V gave up 4 bases and J gave up 5 bases, with 6 bases separating them. The CDR3 here is CASSGGNNEQFF. CDR3 nucleotide sequence: TGTGCCAGCAGTGGAGGGAACAATGAGCAGTTCTTC.

This rearrangement joins TRBV5-1 to TRBJ2-2, with no clear D. This CDR3 comprises 15 residues. Germline CDR1 SGHRS, CDR2 YFSETQ. The V and J ends lost 2 bases and 0 bases respectively, with 8 bases between them. The CDR3 nucleotides read TGCGCCAGCAGCTTATACGGCCCGAACACCGGGGAGCTGTTTTTT. Its protein is CASSLYGPNTGELFF.